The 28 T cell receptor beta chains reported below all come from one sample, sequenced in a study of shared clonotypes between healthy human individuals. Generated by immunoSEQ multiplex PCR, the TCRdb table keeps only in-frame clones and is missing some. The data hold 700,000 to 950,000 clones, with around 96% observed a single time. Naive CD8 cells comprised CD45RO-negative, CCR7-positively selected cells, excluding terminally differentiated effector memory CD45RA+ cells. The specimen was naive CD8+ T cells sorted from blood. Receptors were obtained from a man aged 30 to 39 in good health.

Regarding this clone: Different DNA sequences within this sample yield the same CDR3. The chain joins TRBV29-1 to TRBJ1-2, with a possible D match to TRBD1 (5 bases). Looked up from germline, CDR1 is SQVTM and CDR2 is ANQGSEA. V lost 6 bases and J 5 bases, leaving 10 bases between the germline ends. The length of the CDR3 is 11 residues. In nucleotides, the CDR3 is TGCAGCGTGGAGGGACGTTATGGCTACACCTTC. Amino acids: CSVEGRYGYTF. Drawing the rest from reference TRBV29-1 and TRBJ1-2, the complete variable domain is SAVISQKPSRDICQRGTSLTIQCQVDSQVTMMFWYRQQPGQSLTLIATANQGSEATYESGFVIDKFPISRPNLTFSTLTVSNMSPEDSSIYLCSVEGRYGYTFGSGTRLTVV.

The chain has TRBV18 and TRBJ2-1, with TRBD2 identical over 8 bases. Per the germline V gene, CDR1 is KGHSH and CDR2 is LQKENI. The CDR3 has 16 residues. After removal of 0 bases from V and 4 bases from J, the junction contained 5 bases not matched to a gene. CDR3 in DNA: TGTGCCAGCTCACCACCGGGACTAGGTCTATACAATGAGCAGTTCTTC. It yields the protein CASSPPGLGLYNEQFF.

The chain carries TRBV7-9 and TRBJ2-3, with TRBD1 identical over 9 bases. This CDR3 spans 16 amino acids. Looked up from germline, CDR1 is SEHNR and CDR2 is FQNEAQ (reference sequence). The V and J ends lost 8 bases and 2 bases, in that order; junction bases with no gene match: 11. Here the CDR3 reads CASSSGGQGYTDTQYF. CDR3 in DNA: TGTGCCAGCTCATCGGGGGGACAGGGCTACACAGATACGCAGTATTTT.

This CDR3 reads CATSRDWAGKDYGYTF. The DNA for the CDR3 is TGTGCCACCAGCAGAGATTGGGCGGGGAAGGACTATGGCTACACCTTC. V usage is TRBV15 and J usage is TRBJ1-2; no clear D gene. Germline CDR1 LNHNV, CDR2 YYDKDF (reference sequence). This CDR3 is 16 amino acids long. V lost 0 bases and J lost 3, with 14 bases in between.

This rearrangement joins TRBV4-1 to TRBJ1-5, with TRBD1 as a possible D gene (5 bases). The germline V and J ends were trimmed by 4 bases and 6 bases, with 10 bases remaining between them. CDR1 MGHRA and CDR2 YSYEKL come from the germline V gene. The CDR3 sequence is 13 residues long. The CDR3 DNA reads TGCGCCAGCAGCCGCCAGGGCGGTCAGCCCCAGCATTTT. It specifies CASSRQGGQPQHF.

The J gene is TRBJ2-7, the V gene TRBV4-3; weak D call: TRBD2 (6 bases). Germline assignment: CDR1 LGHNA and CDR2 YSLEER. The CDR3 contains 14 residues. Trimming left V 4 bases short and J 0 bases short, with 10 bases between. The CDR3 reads CASSPGLSSYEQYF. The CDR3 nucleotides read TGCGCCAGCAGCCCGGGACTGTCCTCCTACGAGCAGTACTTC.

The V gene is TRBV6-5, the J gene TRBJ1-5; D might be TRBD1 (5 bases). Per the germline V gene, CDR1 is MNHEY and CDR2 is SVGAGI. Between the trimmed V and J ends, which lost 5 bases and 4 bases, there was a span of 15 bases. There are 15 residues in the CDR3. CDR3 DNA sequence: TGTGCCAGCAGTCCCCCAGGACACCCAAATCAGCCCCAGCATTTT. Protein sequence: CASSPPGHPNQPQHF.

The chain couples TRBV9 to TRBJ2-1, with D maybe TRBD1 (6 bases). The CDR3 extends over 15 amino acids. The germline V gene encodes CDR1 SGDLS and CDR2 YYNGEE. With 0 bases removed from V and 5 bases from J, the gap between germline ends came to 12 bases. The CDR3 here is CASSVAGRGDNEQFF. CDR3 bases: TGTGCCAGCAGCGTAGCTGGCAGGGGTGACAATGAGCAGTTCTTC.

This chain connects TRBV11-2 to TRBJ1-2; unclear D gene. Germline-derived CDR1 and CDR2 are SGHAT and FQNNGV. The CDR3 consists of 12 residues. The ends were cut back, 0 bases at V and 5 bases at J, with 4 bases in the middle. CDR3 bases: TGTGCCAGCAGCTTAGAACAGTATGGCTACACCTTC. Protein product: CASSLEQYGYTF.

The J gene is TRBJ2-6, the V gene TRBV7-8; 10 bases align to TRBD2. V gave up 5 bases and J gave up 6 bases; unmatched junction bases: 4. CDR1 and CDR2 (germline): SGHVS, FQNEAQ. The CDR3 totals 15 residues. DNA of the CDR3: TGTGCCAGCAGCCCCCTAGCGGGAGAGGCCAACGTCCTGACTTTC. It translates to CASSPLAGEANVLTF.

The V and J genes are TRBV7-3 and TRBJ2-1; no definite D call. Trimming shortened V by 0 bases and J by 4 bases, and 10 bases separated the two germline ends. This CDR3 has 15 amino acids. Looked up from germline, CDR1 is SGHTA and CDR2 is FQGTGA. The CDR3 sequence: CASSLTLGSYNEQFF. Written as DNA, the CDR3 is TGTGCCAGCAGCTTAACATTAGGCTCATACAATGAGCAGTTCTTC.

CDR3 residues: CASSPAGRGLTGELFF. CDR3 DNA: TGTGCCAGCAGTCCCGCGGGCAGGGGGCTTACCGGGGAGCTGTTTTTT. The chain joins TRBV11-2 to TRBJ2-2, with 8 bases lining up with TRBD1. With 6 bases clipped from V and 5 bases from J, the junction kept 11 bases outside the gene matches. The germline gives CDR1 SGHAT, CDR2 FQNNGV. The CDR3 length is 16 residues.

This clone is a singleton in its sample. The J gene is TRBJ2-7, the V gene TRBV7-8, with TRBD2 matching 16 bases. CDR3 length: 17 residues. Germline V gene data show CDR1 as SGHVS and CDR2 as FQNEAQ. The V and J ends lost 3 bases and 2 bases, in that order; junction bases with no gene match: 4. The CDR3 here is CASSLGLAGGPTYEQYF. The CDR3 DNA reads TGTGCCAGCAGCTTGGGACTAGCGGGAGGGCCCACCTACGAGCAGTACTTC.

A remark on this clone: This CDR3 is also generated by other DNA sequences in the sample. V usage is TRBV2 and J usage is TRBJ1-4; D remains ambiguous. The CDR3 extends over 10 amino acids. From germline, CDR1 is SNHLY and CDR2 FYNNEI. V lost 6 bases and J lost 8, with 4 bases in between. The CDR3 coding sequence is TGTGCCAGCAGGGGAGAAAAACTGTTTTTT. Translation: CASRGEKLFF. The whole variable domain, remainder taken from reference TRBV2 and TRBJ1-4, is EPEVTQTPSHQVTQMGQEVILRCVPISNHLYFYWYRQILGQKVEFLVSFYNNEISEKSEIFDDQFSVERPDGSNFTLKIRSTKLEDSAMYFCASRGEKLFFGSGTQLSVL.

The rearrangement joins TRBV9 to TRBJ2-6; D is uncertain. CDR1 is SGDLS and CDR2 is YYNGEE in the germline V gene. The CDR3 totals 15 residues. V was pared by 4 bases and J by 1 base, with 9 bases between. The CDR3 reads CASSLVPSGANVLTF. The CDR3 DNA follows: TGTGCCAGCAGCCTCGTCCCATCTGGGGCCAACGTCCTGACTTTC.

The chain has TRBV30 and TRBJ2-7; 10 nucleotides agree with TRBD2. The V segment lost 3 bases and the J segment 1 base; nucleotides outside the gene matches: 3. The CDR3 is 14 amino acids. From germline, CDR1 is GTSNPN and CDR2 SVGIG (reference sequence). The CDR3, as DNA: TGTGCCTGGAGCGGACTAGCGGCATCCTACGAGCAGTACTTC. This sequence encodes CAWSGLAASYEQYF.

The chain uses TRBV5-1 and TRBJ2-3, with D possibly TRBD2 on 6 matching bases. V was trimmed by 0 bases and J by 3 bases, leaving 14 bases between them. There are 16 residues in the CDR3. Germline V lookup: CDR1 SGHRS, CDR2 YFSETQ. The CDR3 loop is CASSLVGGGDTDTQYF. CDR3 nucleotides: TGCGCCAGCAGCTTGGTGGGCGGCGGGGATACAGATACGCAGTATTTT.

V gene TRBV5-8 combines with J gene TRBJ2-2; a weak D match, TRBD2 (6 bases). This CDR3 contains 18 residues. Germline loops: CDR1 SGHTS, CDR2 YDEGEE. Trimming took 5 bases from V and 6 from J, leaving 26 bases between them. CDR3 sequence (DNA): TGTGCCAGCAGGGGGTCGGTCGGTGTAAAACTAGCCGCCGGGGAGCTGTTTTTT. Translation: CASRGSVGVKLAAGELFF.

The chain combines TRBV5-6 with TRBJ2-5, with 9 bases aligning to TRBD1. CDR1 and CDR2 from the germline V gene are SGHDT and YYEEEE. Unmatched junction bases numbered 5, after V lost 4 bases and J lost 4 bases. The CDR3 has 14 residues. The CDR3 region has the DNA TGTGCCAGCAGCCGCGGGACAGGGTTAGAGACCCAGTACTTC. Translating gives CASSRGTGLETQYF.

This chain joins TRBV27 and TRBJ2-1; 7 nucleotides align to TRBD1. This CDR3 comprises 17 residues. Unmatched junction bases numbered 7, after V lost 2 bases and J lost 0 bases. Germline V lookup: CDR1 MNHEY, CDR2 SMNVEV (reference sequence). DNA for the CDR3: TGTGCCAGCAGTTTAGCGACAGGGCCGAGCTCCTACAATGAGCAGTTCTTC. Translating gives CASSLATGPSSYNEQFF.

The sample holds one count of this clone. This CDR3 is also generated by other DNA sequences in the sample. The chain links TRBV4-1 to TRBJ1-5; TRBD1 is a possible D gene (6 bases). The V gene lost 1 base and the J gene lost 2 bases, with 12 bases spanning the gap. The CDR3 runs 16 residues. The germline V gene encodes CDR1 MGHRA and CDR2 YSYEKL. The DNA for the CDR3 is TGCGCCAGCAGCCAAGCAGGGGTCGGTGGCAATCAGCCCCAGCATTTT. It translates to CASSQAGVGGNQPQHF.

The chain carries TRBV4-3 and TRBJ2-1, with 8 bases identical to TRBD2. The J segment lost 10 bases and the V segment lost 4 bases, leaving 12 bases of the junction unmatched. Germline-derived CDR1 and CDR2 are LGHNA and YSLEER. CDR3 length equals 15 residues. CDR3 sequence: CASSLRSGRFMEQFF. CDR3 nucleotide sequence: TGCGCCAGCAGCCTCAGGAGCGGGAGATTCATGGAGCAGTTCTTC.

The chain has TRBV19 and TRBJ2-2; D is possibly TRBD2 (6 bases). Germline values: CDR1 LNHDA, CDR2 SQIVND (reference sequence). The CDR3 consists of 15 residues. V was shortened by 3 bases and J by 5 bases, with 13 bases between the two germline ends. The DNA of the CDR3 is TGTGCCAGTAGTATTGGGGACTTAAAAACCGGGGAGCTGTTTTTT. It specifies CASSIGDLKTGELFF.

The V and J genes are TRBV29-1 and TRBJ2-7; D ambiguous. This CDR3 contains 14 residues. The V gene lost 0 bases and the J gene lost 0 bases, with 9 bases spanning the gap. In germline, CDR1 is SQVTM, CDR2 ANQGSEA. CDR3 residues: CSVEDVNSSYEQYF. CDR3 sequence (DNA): TGCAGCGTTGAAGATGTAAACAGCTCCTACGAGCAGTACTTC.

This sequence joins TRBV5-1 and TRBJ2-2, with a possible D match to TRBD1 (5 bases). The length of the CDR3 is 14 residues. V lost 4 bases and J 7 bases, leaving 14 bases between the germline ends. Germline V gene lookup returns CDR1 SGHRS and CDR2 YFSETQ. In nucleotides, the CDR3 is TGCGCCAGCAGCCCCGGCGCAGGGAACGGGGAGCTGTTTTTT. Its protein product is CASSPGAGNGELFF.

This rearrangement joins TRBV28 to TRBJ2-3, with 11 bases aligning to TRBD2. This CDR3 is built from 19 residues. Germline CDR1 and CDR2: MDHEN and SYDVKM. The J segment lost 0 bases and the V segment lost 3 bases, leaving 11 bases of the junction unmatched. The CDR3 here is CASSFLSTSGSMSTDTQYF. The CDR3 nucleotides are TGTGCCAGCAGTTTTCTCTCTACTAGCGGGAGTATGAGCACAGATACGCAGTATTTT.

CDR3 coding DNA: TGTGCCAGCAGCCCCGAGGTTGGACTCACCGACGAGCAGTACTTC. Its protein product is CASSPEVGLTDEQYF. The chain has TRBV7-9 and TRBJ2-7; tentatively, D is TRBD2 (5 bases). The CDR3 extends over 15 amino acids. V was trimmed by 5 bases and J by 5 bases, leaving 19 bases between them. CDR1 is SEHNR, CDR2 FQNEAQ, per germline (reference sequence).

The CDR3 DNA reads as TGTGCCAGCAGCGCGTTCTCGGGGACTAATAGGTTCTACGAGCAGTACTTC. This translates into CASSAFSGTNRFYEQYF. This chain links TRBV9 with TRBJ2-7, with 7 positions matching TRBD2. The CDR3 sequence is 17 residues long. J lost 3 bases, V lost 3 bases, and 15 bases had no gene match. The V gene's germline CDR1 is SGDLS and CDR2 YYNGEE.